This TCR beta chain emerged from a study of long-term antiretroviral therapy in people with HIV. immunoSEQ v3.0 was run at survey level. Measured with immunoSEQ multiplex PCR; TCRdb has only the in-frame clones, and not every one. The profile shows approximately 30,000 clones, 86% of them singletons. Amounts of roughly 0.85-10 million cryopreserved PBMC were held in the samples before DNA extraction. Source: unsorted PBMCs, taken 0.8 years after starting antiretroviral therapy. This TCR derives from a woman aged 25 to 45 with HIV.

The CDR3 here is CASSSGSSTDTQYF. CDR3 coding DNA: TGTGCCAGCAGCTCAGGGTCGAGCACAGATACGCAGTATTTT. The chain recombines TRBV7-7 with TRBJ2-3; D is possibly TRBD1 (5 bases). Germline V gene data show CDR1 as SSHAT and CDR2 as FNYEAQ (reference sequence). The CDR3 extends over 14 amino acids. V gave up 4 bases and J gave up 0 bases, with 8 bases separating them.